This entry lists 13 T cell receptor beta chains sequenced from one sample in a study of T cells in Graves' hyperthyroidism and ophthalmopathy (dated 2019 in TCRdb). Receptors were amplified or captured by multiplex PCR. TCRdb lists the instrument as Illumina HiSeq 2000. Amplification of TCR beta CDR3 regions was carried out from RNA transcripts. The TCR CDR3 was subjected to a first round of RT-PCR using the HTBI primer set and the Qiagen OneStep RT-PCR kit. TCRdb reprocessed the public reads (quality trimming at Q25 with fastp, clone calling with MiXCR) and kept in-frame beta chains. Rows matching on CDR3 protein sequence are summarized as one entry with the most common DNA and genes. The table for this sample lists around 540,000 distinct CDR3 sequences; about 16% of them were counted only once. The top ten hold approximately 30% of the sample. The specimen sequenced was blood. All receptors derive from a woman aged 25 to 45 with Graves' ophthalmopathy.

There are many counts of this clonotype. The V and J genes are TRBV28 and TRBJ2-1; 9 nucleotides align to TRBD1. V lost 7 bases to trimming and J lost 4 bases; unmatched junction nucleotides: 5. CDR1 MDHEN and CDR2 SYDVKM come from the germline V gene. CDR3 length equals 14 residues. CDR3 region: CASTGTGRYNEQFF. The CDR3 DNA is TGTGCCAGCACCGGGACAGGGAGATACAATGAGCAGTTCTTC.

This clonotype has just a few counts. This rearrangement joins TRBV19 to TRBJ2-1; 9 nucleotides agree with TRBD1. CDR1 is LNHDA, CDR2 SQIVND, per germline (reference sequence). CDR3 length: 15 residues. The V gene end was trimmed by 5 bases and the J gene end by 7 bases; junction bases not matched to a gene: 9. The CDR3 nucleotides are TGTGCCAGTAGTGCGACCTCCGGGACAGGGAATGAGCAGTTCTTC. Amino acids: CASSATSGTGNEQFF.

This clonotype has a handful of counts. The V and J genes are TRBV12-5 and TRBJ1-3; TRBD1 might be the D (5 bases). The germline V gene encodes CDR1 LGHNT and CDR2 FRNRAP. V dropped 4 bases and J dropped 4 bases, with 11 bases sitting between them. The length of the CDR3 is 14 residues. CDR3 sequence reads: CASGYQGPGNTIYF. The DNA for the CDR3 is TGTGCTAGTGGTTACCAGGGACCCGGAAACACCATATATTTT.

The genes are TRBV11-2 and TRBJ2-3; 13 nucleotides line up with TRBD2. The germline V gene encodes CDR1 SGHAT and CDR2 FQNNGV. The CDR3 runs 17 residues. V lost 1 base and J lost 9; bases outside the gene matches: 10. The CDR3 loop reads CASSLVPRTSGSETQYF. The CDR3, as DNA: TGTGCCAGCAGCTTAGTGCCCCGGACTAGCGGGAGTGAAACGCAGTATTTT.

This clonotype was detected once. A much larger clone lies one base from this, so it may be a read error. This chain joins TRBV30 and TRBJ2-4; the D gene is possibly TRBD2 (6 bases). The V gene's germline CDR1 is GTSNPN and CDR2 SVGIG (reference sequence). This CDR3 comprises 15 residues. The CDR3 is CVWSSPEGSQNIQYF. The CDR3 DNA reads TGTGTCTGGAGTAGCCCGGAGGGGTCCCAAAACATTCAGTACTTC.

V gene TRBV7-3 combines with J gene TRBJ1-1; possible D gene TRBD1, 5 bases. Trimming stripped 1 base from V and 3 bases from J, with 18 bases between. Looked up from germline, CDR1 is SGHTA and CDR2 is FQGTGA. The CDR3 extends over 17 amino acids. Here the CDR3 DNA reads TGTGCCAGCAGCTTAATCGGGGCCGCAGCGGGGGACACTGAAGCTTTCTTT. This sequence encodes CASSLIGAAAGDTEAFF.

On this clonotype itself: One end of the junction is discordant with germline, which a read error may explain. The chain is built from TRBV7-7 and TRBJ2-5; 7 bases match TRBD2. The CDR3 runs to 16 residues. Germline V gene sequence: CDR1 SSHAT, CDR2 FNYEAQ (reference sequence). DNA for the CDR3: TGTGCTAGCAGCCAGGGCCGGGGGGTGAGAGGAGAGACCCAGTACTTC. The encoded protein is CASSQGRGVRGETQYF.

This chain uses TRBV5-6 with TRBJ2-1, with 14 positions matching TRBD2. The V gene end was trimmed by 0 bases and the J gene end by 7 bases; junction bases not matched to a gene: 12. CDR1 SGHDT and CDR2 YYEEEE come from the germline V gene. This CDR3 contains 19 residues. Written as DNA, the CDR3 is TGTGCCAGCAGCTTGGGACTAGCGGGAGGGATAGCCTATGGGAATGAGCAGTTCTTC. Translation gives CASSLGLAGGIAYGNEQFF.

The genes are TRBV20-1 and TRBJ2-7; 9 nucleotides match TRBD2. CDR1 and CDR2 (germline): DFQATT, SNEGSKA (reference sequence). This CDR3 contains 14 residues. V trimming: 6 bases; J trimming: 0 bases; junction bases outside the gene matches: 6. DNA of the CDR3: TGCAGTGCCCAGACTAGCGGACTCTCCTACGAGCAGTACTTC. Its translation: CSAQTSGLSYEQYF.

In its sample, this clonotype was seen many times. The rearrangement links TRBV27 to TRBJ2-3, with 9 bases fitting TRBD2. V was clipped by 2 bases and J by 4 bases; unmatched bases: 13. Germline V gene lookup returns CDR1 MNHEY and CDR2 SMNVEV (reference sequence). The CDR3 covers 18 residues. The CDR3 sequence is CASSLTTLVAGAPDTQYF. In DNA form, the CDR3 reads TGTGCCAGCAGTTTAACTACGTTGGTAGCGGGAGCCCCAGATACGCAGTATTTT.

This clonotype was observed at least ten times. Here the CDR3 reads CASSLNRAPDTQYF. For the CDR3, the DNA is TGTGCCAGCAGCTTGAATAGGGCGCCAGATACGCAGTATTTT. The chain is built from TRBV5-8 and TRBJ2-3; D is unclear. The germline V and J ends were trimmed by 1 base and 4 bases, with 10 bases remaining between them. The CDR3 is made up of 14 amino acids. CDR1 is SGHTS, CDR2 YDEGEE, per germline.

This chain links TRBV14 with TRBJ2-1; perhaps D is TRBD1 or TRBD2 (6 bases each). V was shortened by 3 bases and J by 11 bases, with 26 bases between the two germline ends. Per the germline V gene, CDR1 is SGHDN and CDR2 is FVKESK. This CDR3 spans 17 amino acids. In DNA, the CDR3 is TGTGCCAGCAGCCAGAAGTCACAGGGACTTAAGCCCCCCCAGCAGTTCTTC. Amino acid sequence: CASSQKSQGLKPPQQFF.

At least ten counts were recorded for this clonotype. This chain joins TRBV20-1 and TRBJ2-5, with D maybe TRBD1 (5 bases). Germline V CDR1 and CDR2: DFQATT, SNEGSKA (reference sequence). The V end was cut by 5 bases, the J end by 2 bases, with 15 bases between. The CDR3 is 14 amino acids. Here the CDR3 DNA reads TGCAGTGCTCCCCACCCCCCAGGGCAAGAGACCCAGTACTTC. Protein product: CSAPHPPGQETQYF.